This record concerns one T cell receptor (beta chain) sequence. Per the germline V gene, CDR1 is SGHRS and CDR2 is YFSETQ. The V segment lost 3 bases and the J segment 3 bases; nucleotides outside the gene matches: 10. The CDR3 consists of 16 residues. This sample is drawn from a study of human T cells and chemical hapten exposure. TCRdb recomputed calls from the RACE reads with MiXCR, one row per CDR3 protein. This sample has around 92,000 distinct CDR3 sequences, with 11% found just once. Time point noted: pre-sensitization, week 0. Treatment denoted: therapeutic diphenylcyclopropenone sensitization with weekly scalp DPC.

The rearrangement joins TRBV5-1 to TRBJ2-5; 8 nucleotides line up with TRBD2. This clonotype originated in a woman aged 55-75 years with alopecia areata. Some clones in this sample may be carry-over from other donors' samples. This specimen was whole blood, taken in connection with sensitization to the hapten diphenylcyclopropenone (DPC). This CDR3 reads CASSSGAGGGEETQYF. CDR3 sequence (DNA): TGCGCCAGCAGCTCAGGCGCGGGGGGCGGCGAAGAGACCCAGTACTTC.